The sequence of this T cell receptor beta chain was determined in a study of spatial heterogeneity in lung cancer (dated 2019 in TCRdb). Describing the broader study: Donors were approximately 72 patients with early-stage, untreated non-small cell lung cancer from the lung TRACERx cohort. A portion of the blood samples were taken at disease recurrence, and the median time to first recurrence was 350 days. Beta-chain transcripts were consistently detected in greater numbers than alpha-chain transcripts, which likely reflected higher beta-chain transcript abundance. In the raw uncorrected reads, each unique combination of TCR and UMI appeared on average more than ten times. TCR alpha and beta repertoires were quantitatively compared across multiple tumor regions, matched nontumor lung and blood in non-small cell lung cancer. Nonsynonymous mutation counts, determined by whole-exome sequencing of tumor tissue, were related to TCR repertoire features. Both alpha and beta chains were TCR-sequenced in a few hundred tumor regions, under 70 matched nontumor lung samples and around 54 PBMC samples obtained at surgery. Overall study outcomes, separate from this receptor: Ubiquitous expanded tumor TCRs were found in blood more often at tumor resection than at routine follow-up. Additional single-cell paired TCR alpha and beta sequencing was considered necessary to confirm, at a functional level, the hypothesis that regional TCRs recognize regional mutations.

The library came from 5' RACE. Sequencer: NextSeq 500. In the TCR library protocol, a unique molecular identifier was attached to each TCR cDNA molecule so that PCR and sequencing errors could be corrected. Per the source publication's procedure: TCR identification, UMI-based error correction and CDR3 extraction were all carried out with Decombinator tools. TCRs above a frequency of 2 per 1,000, corresponding to the top 1% of the tumor frequency distribution, were defined as expanded. Renyi diversity was computed with the R vegan package after each repertoire had been subsampled 100 times to 5,000 TCRs. CDR3 similarity networks were built from amino acid triplet string-kernel similarity, connecting CDR3s with pairwise similarity above 0.82. The public reads were reanalyzed by TCRdb: fastp trimming at Q25, MiXCR alignment, in-frame beta chains only. Each record represents a unique CDR3 protein, reported with the most common genes and DNA among its rows. For this entry, the V and J calls and clone size follow TCRdb and not the study's own pipeline. The sample has nearly 10,000 distinct CDR3 sequences on record, roughly 4% of them singletons. The ten biggest clones cover 18% of the sample.

What the time point label conveys for this sample: blood taken at disease recurrence. TCR sequencing used whole RNA extracted from tumor and nontumor lung tissue, or from cryopreserved PBMC samples, without cell sorting. Only patients for whom sufficient RNA was available from at least two tumor regions were selected for TCR sequencing. From the germline V gene (reference sequence), CDR1 is MNHEY and CDR2 is SMNVEV. Measured from the cysteine to the phenylalanine, the CDR3 is 16 residues long. Here the CDR3 DNA is all that survives: 48 bases in frame from base 1. Relative to germline, V is missing 6 bases and J is missing 8 bases, with 10 bases of the junction outside any gene match. This clonotype has ten or more counts. Its antigen target is currently unknown. Per-base quality was not reported, and no clone a single base away is much larger than it. Found in a library prepared for alpha chains, this beta chain is an off-target read, and its abundance has little meaning.

The origin of this receptor is a female donor with early-stage non-small cell lung cancer. The chain uses TRBV27 and TRBJ2-1; 13 bases in the middle match TRBD2. Sequencing used PBMCs, obtained at recurrence. The sequence in DNA is TGTGCCAGCAGAGGACTAGCGGGGGAGCGATCCGATGAGCAGTTCTTC. The translation is CASRGLAGERSDEQFF.